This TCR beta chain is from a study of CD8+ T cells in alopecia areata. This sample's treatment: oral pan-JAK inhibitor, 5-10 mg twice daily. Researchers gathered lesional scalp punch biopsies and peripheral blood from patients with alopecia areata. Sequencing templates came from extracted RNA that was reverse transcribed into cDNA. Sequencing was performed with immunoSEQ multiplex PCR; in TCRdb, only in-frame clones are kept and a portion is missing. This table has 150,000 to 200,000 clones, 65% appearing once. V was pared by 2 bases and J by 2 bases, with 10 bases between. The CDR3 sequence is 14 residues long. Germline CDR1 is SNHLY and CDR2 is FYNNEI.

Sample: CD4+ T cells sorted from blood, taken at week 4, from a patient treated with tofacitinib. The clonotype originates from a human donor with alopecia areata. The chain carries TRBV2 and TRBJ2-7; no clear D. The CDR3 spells CASSENRTPYEQYF. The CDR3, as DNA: TGTGCCAGCAGTGAAAATAGAACCCCCTACGAGCAGTACTTC.